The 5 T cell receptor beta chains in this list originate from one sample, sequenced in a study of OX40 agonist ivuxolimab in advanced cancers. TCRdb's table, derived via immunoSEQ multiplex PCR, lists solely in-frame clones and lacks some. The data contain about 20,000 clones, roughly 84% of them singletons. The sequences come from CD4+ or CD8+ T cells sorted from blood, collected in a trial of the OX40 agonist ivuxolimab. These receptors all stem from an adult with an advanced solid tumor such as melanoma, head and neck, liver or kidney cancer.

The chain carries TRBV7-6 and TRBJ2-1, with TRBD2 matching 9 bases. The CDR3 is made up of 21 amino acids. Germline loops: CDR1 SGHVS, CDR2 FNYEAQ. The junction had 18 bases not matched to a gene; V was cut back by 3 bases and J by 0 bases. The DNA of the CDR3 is TGTGCCAGCAGCTTGGATTCTAGGCGGGGGGGCCCTAAGGGCTCCTACAATGAGCAGTTCTTC. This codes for CASSLDSRRGGPKGSYNEQFF.

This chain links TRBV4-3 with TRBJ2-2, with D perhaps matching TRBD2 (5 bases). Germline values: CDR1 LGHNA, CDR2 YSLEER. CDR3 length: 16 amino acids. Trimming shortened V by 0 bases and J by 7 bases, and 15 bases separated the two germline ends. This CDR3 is CASSQDWPSEGGELFF. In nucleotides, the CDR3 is TGCGCCAGCAGCCAAGATTGGCCCAGCGAGGGCGGGGAGCTGTTTTTT.

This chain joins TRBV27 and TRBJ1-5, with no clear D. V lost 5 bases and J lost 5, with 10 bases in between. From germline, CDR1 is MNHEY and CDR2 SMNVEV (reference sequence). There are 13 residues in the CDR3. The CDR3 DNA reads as TGTGCCAGCAGTACCTCGAGCTATCAGCCCCAGCATTTT. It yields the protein CASSTSSYQPQHF.

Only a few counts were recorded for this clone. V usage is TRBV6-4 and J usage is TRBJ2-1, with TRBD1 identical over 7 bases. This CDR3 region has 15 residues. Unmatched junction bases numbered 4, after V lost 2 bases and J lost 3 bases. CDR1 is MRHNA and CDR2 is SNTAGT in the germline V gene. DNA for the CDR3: TGTGCCAGCAGTGACGGACAGGTGGACTACAATGAGCAGTTCTTC. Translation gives CASSDGQVDYNEQFF.

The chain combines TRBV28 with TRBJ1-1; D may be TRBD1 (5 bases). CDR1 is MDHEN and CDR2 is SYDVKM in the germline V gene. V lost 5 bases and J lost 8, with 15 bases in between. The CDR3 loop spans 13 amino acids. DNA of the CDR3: TGTGCCAGCAGTACCCCGCTAGGGGTGGAAGCTTTCTTT. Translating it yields CASSTPLGVEAFF. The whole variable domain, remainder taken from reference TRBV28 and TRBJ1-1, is DVKVTQSSRYLVKRTGEKVFLECVQDMDHENMFWYRQDPGLGLRLIYFSYDVKMKEKGDIPEGYSVSREKKERFSLILESASTNQTSMYLCASSTPLGVEAFFGQGTRLTVV.